This TCR beta chain is drawn from a study of blood T cell repertoires in COVID-19. For the study at large: Samples of COVID-19 (acute and convalescent) were obtained from the United States, Italy and Spain. T cells, B-cell-depleted T cells, or PBMCs supplied cDNA or gDNA.

Trimming removed 4 bases from V and 1 base from J, with 11 bases in between. In germline, CDR1 is SGHNT, CDR2 YYREEE (reference sequence). There are 14 residues in the CDR3. Authors' methods: Estimates of nucleated cell counts were drawn from the amplification of reference gene primers. This table comes from immunoSEQ multiplex PCR, and its TCRdb copy is limited to in-frame clones, with some not included. V and J calls and clone size are as listed in that table; D and trimming were resolved from the DNA. The data show 300,000 to 450,000 clones, with around 85% seen just once and 3% to 4.5% held by the top ten. The table lists this clone with a few counts.

Sequencing was performed on peripheral blood. This receptor was obtained from a woman younger than 35 with acute or convalescent COVID-19. The chain carries TRBV5-4 and TRBJ1-1; TRBD1 is a possible D gene (5 bases). The CDR3 nucleotides read TGTGCCAGCAGCGTGGGACGGGAGAACACTGAAGCTTTCTTT. This encodes CASSVGRENTEAFF.